This TCR beta chain was observed in a study of T-cell reconstitution after alpha-beta-depleted transplantation in children. This clonotype was counted at least ten times. The TCRbeta library incorporated unique molecular identifiers. A single record per CDR3 protein comes from TCRdb applying MiXCR to the PCR reads. This sample has some 490,000 distinct CDR3 sequences; around an eighth occur once, and the top ten carry 4.5% to 6%. This CDR3 spans 16 amino acids. After removal of 6 bases from V and 5 bases from J, the junction contained 6 bases not matched to a gene. The TCR comes from a human donor who donated a stem cell graft to a child with combined immunodeficiency. The specimen comprised PBMCs from the stem cell graft donor, sampled from the stem cell graft. V and J are TRBV12-3 or TRBV12-4 and TRBJ2-3; TRBD2 agrees at 15 bases. The CDR3 reads CASSYGTSGGKDTQYF. CDR3 nucleotide sequence: TGTGCCAGCAGCTATGGGACTAGCGGGGGGAAAGATACGCAGTATTTT.